This T cell receptor (beta chain) is drawn from a study of T cell repertoires in cytomegalovirus infection. Study-wide background: Through public TCR beta signatures, both CMV infection and matching HLA type were indicated.

In germline, CDR1 is LNHDA, CDR2 SQIVND (reference sequence). The trim removed 6 bases at V and 7 bases at J, leaving 7 bases unmatched. The CDR3 loop spans 14 amino acids. Only a few counts were recorded for this clonotype. The antigen remains undetermined. Study-wide results and limits: Carriage of CMV together with the relevant HLA was identifiable through cumulative public TCR beta family frequency. In two of eight donors, the top clonotype was HLA-C-restricted CMV-specific.

TCRdb analysed the reads with MiXCR anew, one entry per CDR3 protein. This table has about 680,000 distinct CDR3 sequences, about 24% appearing once. The genes are TRBV19 and TRBJ2-1; 9 bases map to TRBD1. The clonotype originates from a human donor in good health (CMV status not recorded). Some clones in this sample may be carry-over from other donors' samples. Sequencing used CD8+ T cells from PBMCs. CDR3 amino acids: CASSLRDRANEQFF. CDR3 nucleotide sequence: TGTGCCAGTAGCCTCCGGGACAGGGCGAATGAGCAGTTCTTC.